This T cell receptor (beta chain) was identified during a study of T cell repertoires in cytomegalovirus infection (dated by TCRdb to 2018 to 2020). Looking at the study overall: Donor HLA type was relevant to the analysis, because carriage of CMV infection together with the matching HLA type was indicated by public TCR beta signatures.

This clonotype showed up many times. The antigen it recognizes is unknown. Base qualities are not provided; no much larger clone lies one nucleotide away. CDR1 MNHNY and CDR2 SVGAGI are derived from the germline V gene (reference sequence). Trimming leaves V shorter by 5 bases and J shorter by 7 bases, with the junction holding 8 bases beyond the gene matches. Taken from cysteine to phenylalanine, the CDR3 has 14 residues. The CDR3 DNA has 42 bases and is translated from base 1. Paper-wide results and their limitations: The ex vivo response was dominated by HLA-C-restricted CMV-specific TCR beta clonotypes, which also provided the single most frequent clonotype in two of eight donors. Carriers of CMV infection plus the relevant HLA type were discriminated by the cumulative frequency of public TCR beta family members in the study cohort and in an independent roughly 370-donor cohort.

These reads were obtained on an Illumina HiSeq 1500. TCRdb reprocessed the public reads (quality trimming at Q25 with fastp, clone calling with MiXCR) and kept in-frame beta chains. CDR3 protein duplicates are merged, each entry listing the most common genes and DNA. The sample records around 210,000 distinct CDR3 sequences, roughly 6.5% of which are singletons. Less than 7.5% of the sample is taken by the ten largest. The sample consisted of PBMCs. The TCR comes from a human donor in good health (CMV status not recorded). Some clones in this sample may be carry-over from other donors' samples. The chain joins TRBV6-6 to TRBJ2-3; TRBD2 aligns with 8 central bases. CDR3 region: CASSLSGGRNTQYF. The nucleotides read TGTGCCAGCAGTCTAAGCGGGGGTAGAAATACGCAGTATTTT.